Presented here are 20 T cell receptor beta chains from one specimen sequenced in a study of cytomegalovirus exposure and HLA in healthy donors. The PCR had 60 Vbeta and 13 Jbeta primers. Some clones are missing from TCRdb's copy, which holds only in-frame ones; the method was immunoSEQ multiplex PCR. In the table there are approximately 120,000 clones, roughly 17% of which are singletons. The sample consisted of PBMCs. All receptors come from a female donor in good health and CMV-seropositive.

The chain links TRBV30 to TRBJ1-5; TRBD1 aligns across 8 bases. The CDR3 contains 19 residues. The trim removed 3 bases at V and 5 bases at J, leaving 21 bases unmatched. The germline V gene has CDR1 GTSNPN and CDR2 SVGIG (reference sequence). The CDR3 bases are TGTGCCTGGAGCTCGTCCGGGACAGGCGATCCCAAAACCGATCAGCCCCAGCATTTT. Amino acids: CAWSSSGTGDPKTDQPQHF.

The gene calls are TRBV9 and TRBJ2-5; TRBD2 matches 15 bases. Per the germline V gene, CDR1 is SGDLS and CDR2 is YYNGEE. V was clipped by 3 bases and J by 7 bases; unmatched bases: 7. The CDR3 runs 16 residues. CDR3 coding DNA: TGTGCCAGCAGCGCAGGGACTAGCGGGAGGTGGGTGACCCAGTACTTC. This sequence encodes CASSAGTSGRWVTQYF.

This clone was counted between two and nine times. The V and J genes are TRBV19 and TRBJ1-4; 8 bases line up with TRBD1. Germline CDR1 and CDR2: LNHDA and SQIVND (reference sequence). This CDR3 is built from 17 residues. After removal of 4 bases from V and 4 bases from J, the junction contained 11 bases not matched to a gene. The CDR3 DNA is TGTGCCAGTAGTACACTATGGGTACAGGGGGGTAATGAAAAACTGTTTTTT. As protein: CASSTLWVQGGNEKLFF. Together with reference TRBV19 and TRBJ1-4, the CDR3 gives the full variable domain: DGGITQSPKYLFRKEGQNVTLSCEQNLNHDAMYWYRQDPGQGLRLIYYSQIVNDFQKGDIAEGYSVSREKKESFPLTVTSAQKNPTAFYLCASSTLWVQGGNEKLFFGSGTQLSVL.

V usage is TRBV5-1 and J usage is TRBJ2-1, with no clear D. V was shortened by 0 bases and J by 4 bases, with 11 bases between the two germline ends. Germline assignment: CDR1 SGHRS and CDR2 YFSETQ. The CDR3 has 15 residues. This chain's CDR3 is CASSLVVSQYNEQFF. DNA of the CDR3: TGCGCCAGCAGCTTGGTGGTTTCGCAGTACAATGAGCAGTTCTTC.

This clone was counted only a few times. The rearrangement links TRBV28 to TRBJ1-4; 7 nucleotides match TRBD1. Germline V lookup: CDR1 MDHEN, CDR2 SYDVKM. V was clipped by 5 bases and J by 6 bases; unmatched bases: 9. The CDR3 has 15 residues. The CDR3 protein is CASSLSGTAYEKLFF. As DNA, the CDR3 is TGTGCCAGCAGTCTATCCGGGACAGCTTATGAAAAACTGTTTTTT.

The chain recombines TRBV18 with TRBJ1-1; D ambiguous. Per germline, CDR1 KGHSH and CDR2 LQKENI. V lost 3 bases to trimming and J lost 5 bases, with 16 bases between them. CDR3 length: 15 residues. CDR3 DNA: TGTGCCAGCTCACCCCCTAGCAGCCGAGGGACTGAAGCTTTCTTT. Protein product: CASSPPSSRGTEAFF.

This clone was seen a handful of times. The V and J genes are TRBV6-4 and TRBJ2-3; 9 bases align to TRBD2. V shed 3 bases, J shed 3 bases, and the junction held 7 bases outside the gene matches. Germline V gene lookup returns CDR1 MRHNA and CDR2 SNTAGT. The CDR3 consists of 16 residues. The CDR3 DNA reads TGTGCCAGCAGTGAAGGAGAAAGCGGGGGGACAGATACGCAGTATTTT. Translated: CASSEGESGGTDTQYF.

The CDR3 DNA sequence: TGCGCCAGCAGCTTGAATCCTTCGACAGTTAACTATGGCTACACCTTC. Translation gives CASSLNPSTVNYGYTF. V gene TRBV5-1 combines with J gene TRBJ1-2, with D perhaps TRBD1 (5 bases). In germline, CDR1 is SGHRS, CDR2 YFSETQ. This CDR3 is 16 amino acids long. The V end was cut by 1 base, the J end by 1 base, with 14 bases between. The full variable domain, with the rest looked up from reference TRBV5-1 and TRBJ1-2, is KAGVTQTPRYLIKTRGQQVTLSCSPISGHRSVSWYQQTPGQGLQFLFEYFSETQRNKGNFPGRFSGRQFSNSRSEMNVSTLELGDSALYLCASSLNPSTVNYGYTFGSGTRLTVV.

This chain connects TRBV18 to TRBJ1-6; D may be TRBD1 (5 bases). CDR3 length: 17 amino acids. Trimming shortened V by 6 bases and J by 8 bases, and 23 bases separated the two germline ends. Germline CDR1 reads KGHSH; CDR2 reads LQKENI. CDR3 DNA sequence: TGTGCCAGCTCCAACCGGCAGACTCCTACGGGGGATTCACCCCTCCACTTT. This codes for CASSNRQTPTGDSPLHF.

The rearrangement uses TRBV27 and TRBJ1-2, with 8 bases matching TRBD1. Per the germline V gene, CDR1 is MNHEY and CDR2 is SMNVEV (reference sequence). The length of the CDR3 is 14 residues. J lost 6 bases, V lost 7 bases, and 10 bases had no gene match. The chain's CDR3 is CASKGAGGRDGYTF. The CDR3 coding sequence is TGTGCCAGCAAGGGGGCAGGGGGCAGGGATGGCTACACCTTC.

In regard to this clone: The sample contains more than one DNA sequence encoding this CDR3. The chain couples TRBV7-3 to TRBJ2-5; D may be TRBD2 (5 bases). Germline V gene data show CDR1 as SGHTA and CDR2 as FQGTGA. The CDR3 contains 14 residues. Trimming took off 2 bases at V and 5 bases at J, with 12 bases between the two ends. Here the CDR3 DNA reads TGTGCCAGCAGCTTAGGAGGCGATGCGGAGACCCAGTACTTC. It is translated as CASSLGGDAETQYF.

The chain has TRBV7-2 and TRBJ1-1; 9 bases fit TRBD1. Per germline, CDR1 SGHTA and CDR2 FQGNSA. With V trimmed by 5 bases and J by 7 bases, 14 bases remained unmatched. This CDR3 contains 16 residues. As DNA, the CDR3 is TGTGCCAGCAGCCAACGAGGGACAGGGTTTTATGGTGAAGCTTTCTTT. Amino acids: CASSQRGTGFYGEAFF.

The chain combines TRBV5-8 with TRBJ1-5, with D uncertain. Germline V CDR1 and CDR2: SGHTS, YDEGEE. Trimming took 2 bases from V and 2 from J, leaving 11 bases between them. The CDR3 length is 15 residues. CDR3 loop: CASSLTVWGNQPQHF. In DNA form, the CDR3 reads TGTGCCAGCAGCTTAACAGTCTGGGGCAATCAGCCCCAGCATTTT.

The rearrangement links TRBV9 to TRBJ2-2, with D possibly being TRBD1 (6 bases). The CDR3 loop spans 15 amino acids. In germline, CDR1 is SGDLS, CDR2 YYNGEE. Trimming took 3 bases from V and 1 from J, leaving 10 bases between them. For the CDR3, the DNA is TGTGCCAGCAGCGCCCGGACAGAGAACACCGGGGAGCTGTTTTTT. Translating it yields CASSARTENTGELFF.

This clone appeared a few times. This rearrangement joins TRBV6-4 to TRBJ1-5, with D possibly being TRBD1 (5 bases). This CDR3 contains 14 residues. Trimming stripped 3 bases from V and 5 bases from J, with 11 bases between. CDR1 MRHNA and CDR2 SNTAGT come from the germline V gene. As DNA, the CDR3 is TGTGCCAGCAGTGAGTCGGGAGGGGATCAGCCCCAGCATTTT. The encoded protein is CASSESGGDQPQHF.

This clone came up a few times. The chain has TRBV10-3 and TRBJ1-1; 8 positions match TRBD1. The V gene's germline CDR1 is ENHRY and CDR2 SYGVKD. The CDR3 has 12 residues. With 3 bases clipped from V and 9 bases from J, the junction kept 3 bases outside the gene matches. This chain's CDR3 is CAISDRGRQAFF. The CDR3 DNA follows: TGTGCCATCAGTGACAGGGGGCGGCAAGCTTTCTTT.

This chain links TRBV27 with TRBJ2-3; TRBD1 agrees at 9 bases. Germline V gene sequence: CDR1 MNHEY, CDR2 SMNVEV (reference sequence). This CDR3 spans 15 amino acids. V lost 5 bases, J lost 3 bases, and 6 bases stayed unmatched. In nucleotides, the CDR3 is TGTGCCAGCAGTCTCCGGGACAGGGTGACAGATACGCAGTATTTT. Its translation is CASSLRDRVTDTQYF.

The V call is TRBV7-2, the J call TRBJ1-5; TRBD1 aligns across 10 bases. Germline CDR1 is SGHTA and CDR2 is FQGNSA. V lost 6 bases and J lost 3; bases outside the gene matches: 5. This CDR3 has 15 amino acids. The CDR3 DNA reads as TGTGCCAGCAGTGGGGGACAGGGGATCAATCAGCCCCAGCATTTT. This codes for CASSGGQGINQPQHF.

This clone was seen a few times. The J gene is TRBJ2-7, the V gene TRBV4-3, with TRBD1 identical over 9 bases. The length of the CDR3 is 15 residues. The V segment lost 2 bases and the J segment 2 bases; nucleotides outside the gene matches: 4. Germline-derived CDR1 and CDR2 are LGHNA and YSLEER. The CDR3 spells CASSQRRQGAYEQYF. The CDR3 coding sequence is TGCGCCAGCAGCCAACGCCGACAGGGGGCCTACGAGCAGTACTTC.

This clone has only a few counts. The CDR3 here is CASSPGQFLIRSYEQYF. The CDR3 nucleotides are TGTGCCAGCAGCCCGGGACAGTTCTTAATTCGAAGCTACGAGCAGTACTTC. The V gene is TRBV28, the J gene TRBJ2-7; 7 bases are shared with TRBD1. The J segment lost 3 bases and the V segment lost 6 bases, leaving 17 bases of the junction unmatched. The CDR3 spans 17 residues. The germline V gene encodes CDR1 MDHEN and CDR2 SYDVKM. The whole variable domain, remainder taken from reference TRBV28 and TRBJ2-7, is DVKVTQSSRYLVKRTGEKVFLECVQDMDHENMFWYRQDPGLGLRLIYFSYDVKMKEKGDIPEGYSVSREKKERFSLILESASTNQTSMYLCASSPGQFLIRSYEQYFGPGTRLTVT.